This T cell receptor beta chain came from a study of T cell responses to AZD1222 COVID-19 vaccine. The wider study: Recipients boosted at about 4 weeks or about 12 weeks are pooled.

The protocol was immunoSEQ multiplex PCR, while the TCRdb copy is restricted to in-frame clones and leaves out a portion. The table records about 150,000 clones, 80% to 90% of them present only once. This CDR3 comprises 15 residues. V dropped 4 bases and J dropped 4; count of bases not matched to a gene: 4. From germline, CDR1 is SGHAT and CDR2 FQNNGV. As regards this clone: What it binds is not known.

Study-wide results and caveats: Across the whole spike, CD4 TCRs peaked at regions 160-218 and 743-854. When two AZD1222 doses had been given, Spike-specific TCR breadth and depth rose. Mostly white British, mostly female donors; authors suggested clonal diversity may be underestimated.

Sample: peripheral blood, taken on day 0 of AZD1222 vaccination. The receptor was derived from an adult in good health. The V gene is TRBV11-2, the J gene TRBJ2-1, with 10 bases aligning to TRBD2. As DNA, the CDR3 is TGTGCCAGCAGCTACACTAGCGGGACGTACAATGAGCAGTTCTTC. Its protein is CASSYTSGTYNEQFF.